The present T cell receptor (beta chain) was sequenced within a study of cytomegalovirus exposure and HLA in healthy donors (TCRdb year 2017). Regarding the complete study: An earlier analysis of about 560 of the donors reported approximately 300 Gb of sequence data and 100 million to 120 million unique TCR beta sequences obtained from about 180 million T cells. Roughly 300 gigabases of sequencing data and around 85 million unique TCR sequences made up an early release that covered fewer than 650 HLA-typed donors. The genetic ancestry cluster associated with self-reported Caucasian donors included 81% of the 398 genotyped donors. The study aimed to test whether cataloging public T cell receptors could reveal signatures of past pathogen exposure. The T cell repertoires of around 670 subjects were profiled by immunosequencing and related to cytomegalovirus serostatus. In addition to the first cohort of 650 to 800 subjects, a separate validation cohort of 100 to 150 different subjects was used. To predict cytomegalovirus infection status, the study combined high-throughput TCR immunosequencing, statistical association of individual TCRs with disease status, and machine learning. In a later analysis, previously published TCR beta repertoires from 600 to 850 donors were re-analyzed and high-resolution HLA genotyping was added so that TCR occurrence patterns could be studied. Rather than drawing on any new phenotypic data, the later analysis identified candidate immune exposures from TCR beta sequences and the way those sequences occurred across donors. An earlier analysis of 587 of the donors used high-throughput TCR beta sequencing to judge whether each TCR beta V gene segment behaved as functional or pseudogenic. Donor age, sex, ethnicity and CMV serostatus were compiled alongside the repertoire data. In a later genetic analysis, genome-wide SNP genotypes for about three fifths of the roughly 670 donors were used, and that subset was treated as a discovery cohort. All discovery cohort repertoires had been generated using a single sequencing platform. HLA typing covered class I and class II loci at four-digit resolution. Typing coverage varied by locus: 629-630 donors for A, B, C, DRB1 and DQB1; roughly 560 for DQA1; around 610 for DPA1; roughly 450 for DPB1. Because of strong linkage in the cohort, four or five DR-DQ haplotypes were treated as single units for association and clustering. Among 398 genotyped donors of the cohort, an average of roughly 230,000 unique TCR beta nucleotide sequences was sequenced per donor, of which about 19% were non-productive. General study outcomes and caveats: Sequencing depth was assumed to be roughly uniform across donors in the presence/absence analyses, though that assumption may not hold. Correlated functional status among segregating V segments might reflect linkage disequilibrium, but an unknown experimental factor could not be ruled out. According to a later analysis, TCR association rates differed among HLA loci, with DRB1 alleles showing the most associated TCRs and HLA-C alleles showing the fewest. HLA typing was unavailable for some donors at each locus, so association tests used only the typed subset. The study listed 150 to 200 TCR beta chains as associated with cytomegalovirus. The 87-base-pair reads could not distinguish some IMGT-functional V segments, including TRBV6-2 and TRBV6-3, so those segments were excluded. A cluster of highly shared sequence variants was judged likely to be a technical artifact of the sequencing pipeline. Three of the identified cytomegalovirus-associated TCR beta chains were confirmed in vitro to be specific for cytomegalovirus antigens. The earlier analysis of about 600 of the donors excluded some 16 rarely observed V segments, including chromosome 9 orphons, because counts were too low. Broadly in line with IMGT annotations, most TCR beta V segments showed up in productive rearrangements about 87% or about 30% of the time in an earlier analysis of roughly 590 of the donors. Several of the top co-occurrence clusters appeared to be linked to parvovirus B19, influenza, CMV and Epstein-Barr virus, according to a later analysis. The only immune exposure information available for the cohort was CMV serostatus. A later genetic analysis associated a missense DCLRE1C variant with V-gene and J-gene trimming of TCR beta chains, and an independent cohort replicated the association. A later analysis found that most CMV-associated TCR beta chains appeared HLA-restricted, with HLA associations seemingly driven largely by CMV exposure. At a false discovery rate of 0.05, a later analysis linked about 17,000 TCR beta sequences to specific HLA alleles. While some public TCRs were present in many individuals, most TCR sequences turned up only very rarely across donors. According to a later genetic analysis, donors in an Asian-associated ancestry cluster had fewer N-insertions in productive TCRs than the approximately 700-donor mean. The cohort was sequenced for TCR beta chains only, and without alpha or paired-chain data the features that could be detected were limited. A further reported finding was that TCR beta sequences accurately predicted the HLA-A and HLA-B alleles for most subjects in the first cohort. Compared with equally common non-associated chains, HLA-associated TCR beta chains in a later analysis were more clonally expanded and had lower generation probabilities. Cytomegalovirus status was reported to be diagnosed by the classifier with high specificity and sensitivity in both the original and validation cohorts. When HLA alleles, especially DR and DQ, strongly co-occurred, attributing TCR associations to individual alleles was difficult. According to the authors, the approach could potentially be generalized to other disease states and immunological phenotypes.

The method behind the library was the immunoSEQ multiplex PCR assay. The multiplex PCR relied on a mix of 60 forward primers for TCR Vbeta segments and 13 reverse primers for TCR Jbeta segments. Amplification of the CDR3 region of rearranged TCR beta genes was performed with a multiplex PCR assay on genomic DNA. On the Illumina HiSeq System, the amplified TCR beta libraries were sequenced as 87-base-pair reads. In the original analysis: A later analysis counted approximately 76 million unique TCR beta chains across the 690 or so repertoires, and roughly 11 million of these chains were shared by at least two donors. A nearest-neighbor algorithm error-corrected the raw reads and collapsed the reads into unique sequences, merging closely related sequences to remove PCR and sequencing errors. To assign V, D and J gene segments, CDR3 sequences were aligned to IMGT reference sequences. For a sequence to be retained, a match of at least six nucleotides to both a V gene segment and a J gene segment was required. A rearrangement was called productive if the CDR3 had no stop codons and remained in frame with V and J, and every other rearrangement was called non-productive. CDR3 was defined according to IMGT convention as the region running from the second conserved V-encoded cysteine to the conserved J-encoded phenylalanine. The earlier analysis of roughly 590 of the donors excluded sequences that lacked an unambiguous match to a single V gene segment. An earlier analysis of some 500 of the donors classified V segments as functional when productive rearrangements were above 56.7% and as segregating when the standard deviation between donors was above 5%. A statistical classification framework was built for diagnosing cytomegalovirus status from the catalog of TCR beta chain sequences. A later analysis assigned V and J genes by comparing TCR nucleotide sequences with IMGT/GENE-DB human TR gene sequences. In a later analysis, CDR3 sequences and most-parsimonious VDJ recombination scenarios were assigned using the TCRdist pipeline. In a later analysis, every TCR beta chain was defined by the combination of its CDR3 amino acid sequence and its V-gene family, and reads without a unique V-gene family were dropped. As a way to deal with suspected cross-contamination and a sequencing artifact, a later analysis dropped 640 or so nucleotide sequences that were highly shared and had low generation probability. In a later analysis, a clonal expansion index for each public chain was calculated from normalized within-repertoire ranks of inferred template counts. In a later analysis, generation probabilities were computed with a VDJ recombination model fitted to out-of-frame rearrangements, and the resulting probabilities were checked against IGoR. In a later analysis, TCR-TCR, TCR-HLA and TCR-CMV co-occurrence was scored with hypergeometric tests, and a repertoire-size bias correction was applied to TCR pairs. In a later analysis, false discovery rates were estimated by permuting HLA or CMV assignments 20 times. A later analysis grouped co-occurring TCRs with DBSCAN, adding TCRdist sequence similarity when clustering within HLA-allele-positive subsets. For co-occurrence clustering, repertoires with fewer than 30,000 or more than 120,000 public chains were excluded, along with five repertoires with anomalous nucleotide sharing. TCRdb stores this immuneACCESS table with in-frame sequences only. Part of the clones is absent; in the studies checked, under half of the shortfall reflects unresolved V genes, and no reason is known for the rest. The V and J calls and clone size come from that table; D and trimming were worked out from the DNA. The sample table records about 88,000 clones; over 80% of these occur just once. The ten largest clones add up to around 2.3% of the sample.

This clone is a singleton in its sample. Its antigen remains undetermined. Per-base quality was not reported, and no clone a single base away is much larger than it. The germline V gene yields SQVTM for CDR1 and ANQGSEA for CDR2. The CDR3 starts with the cysteine, ends with the phenylalanine, and has 14 residues. The only DNA kept is the CDR3, 42 bases in frame from the first base. The junction carries 16 bases between V and J, which are trimmed by 4 bases and 3 bases respectively. The cohort was made up of hundreds of healthy bone marrow donors. At the time of sampling, all cohort members were nominally healthy, though unrecorded immune exposures were likely present. The donor was CMV seronegative and belonged to the group of around 400 seronegative cohort members. A peripheral blood sample was provided by each donor, and peripheral blood mononuclear cells were used for TCR beta sequencing. The Qiagen DNeasy Blood Extraction Kit was used to extract genomic DNA from the blood cell samples.

Sample: PBMCs. This chain is built from TRBV29-1 and TRBJ2-7, with TRBD1 as a weak D call on 5 bases. The receptor was isolated from a man younger than 35 in good health and CMV-seronegative. The CDR3 protein: CSVVDQPGRYEQYF. The DNA sequence is TGCAGCGTTGTGGATCAGCCAGGGCGCTACGAGCAGTACTTC.